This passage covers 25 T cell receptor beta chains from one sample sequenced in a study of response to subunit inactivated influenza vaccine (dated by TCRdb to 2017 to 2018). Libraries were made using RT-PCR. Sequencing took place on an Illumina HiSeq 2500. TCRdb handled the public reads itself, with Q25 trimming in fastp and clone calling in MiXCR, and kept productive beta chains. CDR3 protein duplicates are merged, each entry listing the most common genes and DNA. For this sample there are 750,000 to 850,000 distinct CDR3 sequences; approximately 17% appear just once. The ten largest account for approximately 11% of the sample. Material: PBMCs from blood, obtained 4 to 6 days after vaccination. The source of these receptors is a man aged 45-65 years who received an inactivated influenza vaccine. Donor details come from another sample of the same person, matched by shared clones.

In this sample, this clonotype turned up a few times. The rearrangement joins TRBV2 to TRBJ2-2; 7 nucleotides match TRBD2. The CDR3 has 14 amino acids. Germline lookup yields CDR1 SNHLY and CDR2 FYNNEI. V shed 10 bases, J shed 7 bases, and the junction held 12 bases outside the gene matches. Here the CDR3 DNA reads TGTGCCACCTCCGGGGGAGGGCGAAACGGGGAGCTGTTTTTT. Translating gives CATSGGGRNGELFF.

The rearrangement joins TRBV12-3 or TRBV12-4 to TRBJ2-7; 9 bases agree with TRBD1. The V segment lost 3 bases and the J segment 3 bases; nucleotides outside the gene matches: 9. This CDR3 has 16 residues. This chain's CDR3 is CASSFRGPDRGYEQYF. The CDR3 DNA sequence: TGTGCCAGCAGTTTTAGGGGCCCGGACAGGGGCTACGAGCAGTACTTC.

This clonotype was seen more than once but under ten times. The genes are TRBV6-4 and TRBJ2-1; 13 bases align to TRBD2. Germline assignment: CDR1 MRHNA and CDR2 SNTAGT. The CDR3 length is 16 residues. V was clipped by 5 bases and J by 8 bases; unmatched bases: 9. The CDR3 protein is CASSPELAGGPHEQFF. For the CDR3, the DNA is TGTGCCAGCAGTCCCGAACTAGCGGGGGGGCCCCATGAGCAGTTCTTC.

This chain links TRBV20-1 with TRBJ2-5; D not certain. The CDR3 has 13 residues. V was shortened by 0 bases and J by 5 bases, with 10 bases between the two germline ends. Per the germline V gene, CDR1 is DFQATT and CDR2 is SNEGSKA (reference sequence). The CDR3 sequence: CSARDVGWETQYF. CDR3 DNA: TGCAGTGCTAGAGATGTGGGGTGGGAGACCCAGTACTTC.

Here the CDR3 DNA reads TGTGCCAGCAGCTTAGAACTAGCGGGAGAGTCTTTGAATACGCAGTATTTT. Encoded protein: CASSLELAGESLNTQYF. The V call is TRBV11-2, the J call TRBJ2-3, with TRBD2 identical over 11 bases. CDR3 size: 17 residues. Germline CDR1 SGHAT, CDR2 FQNNGV. The V segment lost 0 bases and the J segment 7 bases; nucleotides outside the gene matches: 9.

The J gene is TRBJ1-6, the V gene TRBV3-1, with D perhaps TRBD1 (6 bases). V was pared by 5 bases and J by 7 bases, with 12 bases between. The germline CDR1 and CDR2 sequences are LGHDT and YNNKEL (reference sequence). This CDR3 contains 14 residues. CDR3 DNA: TGTGCCAGCAGCGATGGACAGCGGAATTCACCCCTCCACTTT. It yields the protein CASSDGQRNSPLHF.

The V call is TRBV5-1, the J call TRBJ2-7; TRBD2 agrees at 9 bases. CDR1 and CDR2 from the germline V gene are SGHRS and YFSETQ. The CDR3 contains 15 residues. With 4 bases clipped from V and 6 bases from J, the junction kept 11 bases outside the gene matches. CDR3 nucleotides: TGCGCCAGCAGCACCGGGACTAGCTTTGCGACCGAGCAGTACTTC. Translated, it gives CASSTGTSFATEQYF.

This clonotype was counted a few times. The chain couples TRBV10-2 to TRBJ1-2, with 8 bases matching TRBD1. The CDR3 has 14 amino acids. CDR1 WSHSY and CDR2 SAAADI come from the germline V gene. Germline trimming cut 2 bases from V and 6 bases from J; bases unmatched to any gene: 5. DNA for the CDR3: TGCGCCAGCAGTGAGCACAGGGGGTGGGATGGCTACACCTTC. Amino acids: CASSEHRGWDGYTF.

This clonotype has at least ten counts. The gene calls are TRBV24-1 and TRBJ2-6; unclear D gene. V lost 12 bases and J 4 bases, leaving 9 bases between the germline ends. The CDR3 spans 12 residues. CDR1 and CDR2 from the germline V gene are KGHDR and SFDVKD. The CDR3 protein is CASSPGANVLTF. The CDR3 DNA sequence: TGTGCCTCTTCCCCCGGGGCCAACGTCCTGACTTTC.

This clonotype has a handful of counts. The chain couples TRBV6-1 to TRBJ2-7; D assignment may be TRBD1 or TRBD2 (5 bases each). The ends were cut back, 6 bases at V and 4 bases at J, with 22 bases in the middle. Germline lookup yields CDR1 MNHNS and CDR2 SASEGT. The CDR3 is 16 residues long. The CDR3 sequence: CASSPNTGTGVYEQYF. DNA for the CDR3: TGTGCCAGCAGCCCGAACACCGGGACGGGTGTTTACGAGCAGTACTTC.

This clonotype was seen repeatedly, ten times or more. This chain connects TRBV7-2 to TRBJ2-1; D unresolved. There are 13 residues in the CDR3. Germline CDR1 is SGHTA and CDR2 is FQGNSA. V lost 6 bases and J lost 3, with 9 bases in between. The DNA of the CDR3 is TGTGCCAGCAGTCGGACGGTCTACAATGAGCAGTTCTTC. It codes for CASSRTVYNEQFF.

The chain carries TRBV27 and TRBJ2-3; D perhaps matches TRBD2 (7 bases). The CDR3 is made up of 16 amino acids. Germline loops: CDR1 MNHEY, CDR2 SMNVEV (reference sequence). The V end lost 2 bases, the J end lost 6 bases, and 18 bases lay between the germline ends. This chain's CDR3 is CASSLTPGGAWDTQYF. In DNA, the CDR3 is TGTGCCAGCAGTTTAACTCCTGGGGGGGCTTGGGATACGCAGTATTTT.

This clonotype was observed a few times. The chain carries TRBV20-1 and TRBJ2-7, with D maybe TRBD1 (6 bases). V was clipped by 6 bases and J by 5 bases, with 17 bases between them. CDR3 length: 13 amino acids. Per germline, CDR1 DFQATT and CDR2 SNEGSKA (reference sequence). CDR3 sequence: CSAQRGTAHEQYF. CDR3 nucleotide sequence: TGCAGTGCCCAAAGGGGGACGGCACACGAGCAGTACTTC.

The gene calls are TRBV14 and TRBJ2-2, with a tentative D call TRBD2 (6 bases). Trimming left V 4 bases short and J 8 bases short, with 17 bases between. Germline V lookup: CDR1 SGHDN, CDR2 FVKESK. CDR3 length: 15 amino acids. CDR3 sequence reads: CASSPTRSGLGELFF. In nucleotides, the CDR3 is TGTGCCAGCAGCCCAACCCGTAGCGGTTTAGGGGAGCTGTTTTTT.

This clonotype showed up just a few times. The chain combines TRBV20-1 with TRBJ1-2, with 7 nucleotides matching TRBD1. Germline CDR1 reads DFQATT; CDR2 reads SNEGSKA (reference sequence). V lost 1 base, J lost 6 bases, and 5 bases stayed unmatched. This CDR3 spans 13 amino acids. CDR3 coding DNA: TGCAGTGCTAGAGGACAGGGTACGAATGGCTACACCTTC. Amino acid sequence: CSARGQGTNGYTF.

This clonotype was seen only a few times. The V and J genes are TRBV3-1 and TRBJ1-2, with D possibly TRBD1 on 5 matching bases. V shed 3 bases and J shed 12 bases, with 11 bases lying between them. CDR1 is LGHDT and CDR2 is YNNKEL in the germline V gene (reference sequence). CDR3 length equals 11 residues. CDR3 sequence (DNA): TGTGCCAGCAGCCACGGGACTATGCACACCTTC. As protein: CASSHGTMHTF.

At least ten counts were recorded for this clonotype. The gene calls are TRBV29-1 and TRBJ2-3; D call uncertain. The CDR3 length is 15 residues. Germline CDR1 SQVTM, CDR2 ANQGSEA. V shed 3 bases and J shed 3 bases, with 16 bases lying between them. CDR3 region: CSVDLHSLKTDTQYF. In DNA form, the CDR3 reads TGCAGCGTTGATCTACACAGCCTTAAAACAGATACGCAGTATTTT.

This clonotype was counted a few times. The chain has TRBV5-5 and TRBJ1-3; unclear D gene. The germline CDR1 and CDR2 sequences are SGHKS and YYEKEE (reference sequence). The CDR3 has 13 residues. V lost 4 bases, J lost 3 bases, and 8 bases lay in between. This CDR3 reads CASSQTSGNTIYF. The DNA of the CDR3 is TGTGCCAGCAGCCAGACCAGTGGAAACACCATATATTTT.

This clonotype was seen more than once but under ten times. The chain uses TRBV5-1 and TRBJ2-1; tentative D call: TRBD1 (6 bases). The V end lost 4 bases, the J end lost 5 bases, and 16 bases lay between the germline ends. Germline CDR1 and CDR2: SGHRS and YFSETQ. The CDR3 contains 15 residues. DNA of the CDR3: TGCGCCAGCAGCCTAGCAGGGGTCTCGAACAATGAGCAGTTCTTC. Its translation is CASSLAGVSNNEQFF.

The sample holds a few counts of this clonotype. This chain's CDR3 is CASSLGPVETQYF. The CDR3 nucleotides read TGTGCCAGCAGCTTAGGACCGGTCGAGACCCAGTACTTC. J is TRBJ2-5 and V is TRBV7-2; the D is unclear. Trimming left V 1 base short and J 5 bases short, with 8 bases between. This CDR3 is built from 13 residues. Germline CDR1 SGHTA, CDR2 FQGNSA.

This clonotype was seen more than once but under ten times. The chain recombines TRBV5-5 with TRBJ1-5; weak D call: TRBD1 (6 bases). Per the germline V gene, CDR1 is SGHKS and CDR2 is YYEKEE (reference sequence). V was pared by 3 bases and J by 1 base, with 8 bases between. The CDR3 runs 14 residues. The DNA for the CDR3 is TGTGCCAGCAGCTACACAGGGAGCAATCAGCCCCAGCATTTT. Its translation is CASSYTGSNQPQHF.

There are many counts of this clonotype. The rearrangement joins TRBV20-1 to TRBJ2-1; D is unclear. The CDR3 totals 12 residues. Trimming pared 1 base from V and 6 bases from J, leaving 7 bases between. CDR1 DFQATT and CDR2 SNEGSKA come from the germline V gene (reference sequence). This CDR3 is CSARVIANEQFF. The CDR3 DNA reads TGCAGTGCTAGAGTGATTGCCAATGAGCAGTTCTTC.

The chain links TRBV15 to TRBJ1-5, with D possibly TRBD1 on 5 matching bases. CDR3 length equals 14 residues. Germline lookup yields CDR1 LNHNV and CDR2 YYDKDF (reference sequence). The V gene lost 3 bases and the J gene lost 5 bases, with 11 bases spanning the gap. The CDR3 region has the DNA TGTGCCACCAGCAGGGCAGGGCCATATCAGCCCCAGCATTTT. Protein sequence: CATSRAGPYQPQHF.

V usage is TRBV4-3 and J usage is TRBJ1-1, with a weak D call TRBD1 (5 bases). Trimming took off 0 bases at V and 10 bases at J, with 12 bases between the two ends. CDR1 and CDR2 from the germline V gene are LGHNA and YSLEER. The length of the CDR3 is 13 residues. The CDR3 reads CASSQDRGKGAFF. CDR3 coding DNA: TGCGCCAGCAGCCAAGATCGGGGGAAGGGAGCTTTCTTT.

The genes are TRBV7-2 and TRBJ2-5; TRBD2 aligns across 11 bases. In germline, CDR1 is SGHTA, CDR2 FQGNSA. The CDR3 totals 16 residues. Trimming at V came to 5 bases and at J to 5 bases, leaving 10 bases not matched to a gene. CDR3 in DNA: TGTGCCAGCAGCCGAACTAGCGGGAGTGGGAGGGAGACCCAGTACTTC. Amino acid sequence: CASSRTSGSGRETQYF.